One and the same sample provided the 9 T cell receptor beta chains below, sequenced in a study of blood T cell repertoires in COVID-19. Assay: immunoSEQ multiplex PCR; the TCRdb copy retains only in-frame clones and omits some. The sample contains 400,000 to 450,000 clones, just over 85% of which appear only once. Sequences were obtained from peripheral blood. Source of these receptors: a woman between 25 and 40 years old with active or convalescent COVID-19.

This chain uses TRBV4-1 with TRBJ2-7; 9 bases map to TRBD1. Germline loops: CDR1 MGHRA, CDR2 YSYEKL. This CDR3 comprises 16 residues. Trimming cost V 0 bases and J 0 bases; bases outside gene matches: 3. In DNA, the CDR3 is TGCGCCAGCAGCCAAGATGGGACAGGGAACTCCTACGAGCAGTACTTC. Protein: CASSQDGTGNSYEQYF.

The J gene is TRBJ1-5, the V gene TRBV19, with 11 bases fitting TRBD1. The germline CDR1 and CDR2 sequences are LNHDA and SQIVND (reference sequence). The CDR3 consists of 14 residues. Trimming removed 9 bases from V and 2 bases from J; junction bases left unmatched: 3. This CDR3 is CASRTGGRNQPQHF. DNA of the CDR3: TGTGCCAGCAGGACAGGGGGCCGCAATCAGCCCCAGCATTTT. Complete variable domain (other parts from reference TRBV19 and TRBJ1-5): DGGITQSPKYLFRKEGQNVTLSCEQNLNHDAMYWYRQDPGQGLRLIYYSQIVNDFQKGDIAEGYSVSREKKESFPLTVTSAQKNPTAFYLCASRTGGRNQPQHFGDGTRLSIL.

This chain uses TRBV5-1 with TRBJ2-3, with D perhaps matching TRBD1 (6 bases). The CDR3 consists of 14 residues. The germline gives CDR1 SGHRS, CDR2 YFSETQ. V was trimmed by 0 bases and J by 2 bases, leaving 7 bases between them. The CDR3 DNA reads as TGCGCCAGCAGCTTGGGGACAGTCACAGATACGCAGTATTTT. Protein: CASSLGTVTDTQYF.

This clone was seen just once. The chain is built from TRBV6-6 and TRBJ1-2; tentatively, D is TRBD1 (5 bases). Germline-derived CDR1 and CDR2 are MNHNY and SVGAGI (reference sequence). The CDR3 is 16 residues long. V was pared by 6 bases and J by 4 bases, with 21 bases between. CDR3 sequence: CASSPQLSGEPYGYTF. The CDR3 DNA reads as TGTGCCAGCAGCCCGCAATTGTCGGGGGAACCCTATGGCTACACCTTC.

Remarks on this clone: Given the absence of the conserved phenylalanine or tryptophan at the CDR3 end, a read error is likely. The chain combines TRBV30 with TRBJ1-6, with D unclear. CDR3 size: 12 residues. Germline assignment: CDR1 GTSNPN and CDR2 SVGIG (reference sequence). The V end lost 2 bases, the J end lost 7 bases, and 6 bases lay between the germline ends. Here the CDR3 reads CAWSPTNSPLHL. The CDR3, as DNA: TGTGCCTGGAGTCCGACAAATTCACCCCTCCACCTT.

This rearrangement joins TRBV7-6 to TRBJ2-2; tentative D call: TRBD1 (5 bases). V was clipped by 1 base and J by 7 bases, with 22 bases between them. The CDR3 has 18 residues. The germline V gene has CDR1 SGHVS and CDR2 FNYEAQ. The CDR3 spells CASSLGTRGSGFFGELFF. The CDR3 DNA follows: TGTGCCAGCAGCTTAGGGACAAGGGGCTCTGGATTCTTCGGGGAGCTGTTTTTT.

The chain uses TRBV5-3 and TRBJ2-7; D call uncertain. TRBV5-3 is noted as an ORF with a role that remains uncertain. There are 15 residues in the CDR3. V gave up 1 base and J gave up 2 bases, with 13 bases separating them. This CDR3 reads CARSLCTTEAYEQYF. In DNA, the CDR3 is TGTGCCAGAAGCTTGTGCACCACAGAAGCCTACGAGCAGTACTTC.

This chain joins TRBV6-5 and TRBJ2-7; 7 positions agree with TRBD1. J gave up 5 bases and V 4 bases, and 8 bases lay outside the gene matches. The germline V gene has CDR1 MNHEY and CDR2 SVGAGI. CDR3 length: 14 amino acids. CDR3 nucleotide sequence: TGTGCCAGCAGTTCGCGGACAGGCGGCGACGAGCAGTACTTC. Protein sequence: CASSSRTGGDEQYF.

V is TRBV30 and J is TRBJ1-1; no reliable D call. V lost 1 base to trimming and J lost 3 bases, with 3 bases between them. In germline, CDR1 is GTSNPN, CDR2 SVGIG (reference sequence). This CDR3 is 11 amino acids long. The CDR3 here is CAWSAYTEAFF. The CDR3 DNA is TGTGCCTGGAGTGCCTACACTGAAGCTTTCTTT.